This T cell receptor (beta chain) is drawn from a study of blood T cell repertoires in COVID-19. Using immunoSEQ multiplex PCR, the repertoire was profiled, and TCRdb retains in-frame clones only, with some absent. The sample has about 250,000 clones, around four fifths seen once. Trimming took off 5 bases at V and 8 bases at J, with 25 bases between the two ends. Germline V lookup: CDR1 SQVTM, CDR2 ANQGSEA. The CDR3 is made up of 16 amino acids. This clone came up many times. The source is a man older than 75 with acute or convalescent COVID-19. The sequencing sample was made of peripheral blood. This chain links TRBV29-1 with TRBJ2-1; tentatively, D is TRBD2 (6 bases). The CDR3 DNA follows: TGCAGCGTTATACCTTACGTCACCCTAGGGGAGGATGAGCAGTTCTTC. As protein: CSVIPYVTLGEDEQFF.